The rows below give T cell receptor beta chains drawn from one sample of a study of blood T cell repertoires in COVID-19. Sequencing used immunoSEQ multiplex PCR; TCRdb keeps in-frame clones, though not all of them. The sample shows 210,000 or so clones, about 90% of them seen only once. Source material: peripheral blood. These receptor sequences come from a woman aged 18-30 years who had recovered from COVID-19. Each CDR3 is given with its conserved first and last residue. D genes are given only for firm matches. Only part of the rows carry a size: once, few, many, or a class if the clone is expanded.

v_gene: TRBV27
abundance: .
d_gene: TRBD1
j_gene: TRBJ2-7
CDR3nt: TGTGCCAGCAGTTTATCAAGCAGGGGGCGCGAGCAGTACTTC
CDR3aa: CASSLSSRGREQYF

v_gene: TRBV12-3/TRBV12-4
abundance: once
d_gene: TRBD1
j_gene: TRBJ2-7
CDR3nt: TGTGCCAGCAGTTTGGGACAGGCCCACGAGCAGTACTTC
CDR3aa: CASSLGQAHEQYF

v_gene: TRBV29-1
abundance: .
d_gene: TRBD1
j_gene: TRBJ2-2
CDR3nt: TGCAGCGTTGAAGACGTTGGACAGGGAATCACCGGGGAGCTGTTTTTT
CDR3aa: CSVEDVGQGITGELFF

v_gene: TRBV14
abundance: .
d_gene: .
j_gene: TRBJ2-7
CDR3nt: TGTGCCAGCAGCCAACAGTACGAGCAGTACTTC
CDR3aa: CASSQQYEQYF

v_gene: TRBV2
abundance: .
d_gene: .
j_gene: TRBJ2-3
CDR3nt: TGTGCCAGCAGTTTATATACCTCGACAGGTCGCCGCACAGATACGCAGTATTTT
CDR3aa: CASSLYTSTGRRTDTQYF

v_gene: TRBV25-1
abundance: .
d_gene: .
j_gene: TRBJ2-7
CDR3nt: TGTGCCAGCAGTGAACAGGGCTACGAGCAGTACTTC
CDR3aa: CASSEQGYEQYF

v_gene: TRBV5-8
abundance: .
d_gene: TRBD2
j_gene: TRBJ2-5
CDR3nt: TGTGCCAGCAGCCCGCTTGGGCGGGAGGAACAAGAGACCCAGTACTTC
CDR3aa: CASSPLGREEQETQYF

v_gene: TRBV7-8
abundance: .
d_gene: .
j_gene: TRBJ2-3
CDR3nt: TGTGCCAGCAGCTTAGATGCGCGCACAGATACGCAGTATTTT
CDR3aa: CASSLDARTDTQYF

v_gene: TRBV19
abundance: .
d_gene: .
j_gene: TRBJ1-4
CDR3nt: TGTGCCAGTAGTTCGGTAATTACTAATGAAAAACTGTTTTTT
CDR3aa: CASSSVITNEKLFF

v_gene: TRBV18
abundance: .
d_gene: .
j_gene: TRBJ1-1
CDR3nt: TGTGCCAGCTCCCCTATTGCGGCGGACACTGAAGCTTTCTTT
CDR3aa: CASSPIAADTEAFF

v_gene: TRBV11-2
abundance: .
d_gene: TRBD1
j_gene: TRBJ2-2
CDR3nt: TGTGCCAGCAGGGCCACAGGGGATGGCGGGGAGCTGTTTTTT
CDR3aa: CASRATGDGGELFF

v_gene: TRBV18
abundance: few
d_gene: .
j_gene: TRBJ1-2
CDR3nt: TGTGCCAGCTCACCGCAGGGCTGGGGTAACTATGGCTACACCTTC
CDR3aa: CASSPQGWGNYGYTF

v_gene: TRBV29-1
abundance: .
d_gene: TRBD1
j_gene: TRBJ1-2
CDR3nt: TGCAGCGGTACAGGGGGCGGCTATGGCTACACCTTC
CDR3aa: CSGTGGGYGYTF

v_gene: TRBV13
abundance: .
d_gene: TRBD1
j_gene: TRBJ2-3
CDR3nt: TGTGCCAGCAGCCCCGCAGACAGGGGGGGCCTTACGCAGTATTTT
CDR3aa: CASSPADRGGLTQYF

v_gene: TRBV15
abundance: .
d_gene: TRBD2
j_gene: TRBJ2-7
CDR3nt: TGTGCCACCAGCAGAGGGGGTAGCGGGAGCGTCCAGCAGTACTTC
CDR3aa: CATSRGGSGSVQQYF

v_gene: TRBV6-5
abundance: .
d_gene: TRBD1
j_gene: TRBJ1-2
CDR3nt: TGTGCCAGCAGTTACTCCCAGGGGGGCTTCTATGGCTACACCTTC
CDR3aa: CASSYSQGGFYGYTF

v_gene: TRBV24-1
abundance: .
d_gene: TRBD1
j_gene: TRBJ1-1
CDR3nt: TGTGCCACCAGTGAAGGGGGCGTGAACACTGAAGCTTTCTTT
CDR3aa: CATSEGGVNTEAFF

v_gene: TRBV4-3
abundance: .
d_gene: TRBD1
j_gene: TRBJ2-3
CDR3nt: TGCGCCAGCAGCCAAACGGGGACAGGGACCACAGATACGCAGTATTTT
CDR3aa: CASSQTGTGTTDTQYF

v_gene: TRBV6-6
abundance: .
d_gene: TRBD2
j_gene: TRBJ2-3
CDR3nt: TGTGCCAGCAGGCGGGACTACCGTACAGATACGCAGTATTTT
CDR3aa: CASRRDYRTDTQYF

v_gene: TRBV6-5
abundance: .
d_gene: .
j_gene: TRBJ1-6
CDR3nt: TGTGCCAGCAGTTACTCCCCCGGACAGAATAATTCACCCCTCCACTTT
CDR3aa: CASSYSPGQNNSPLHF

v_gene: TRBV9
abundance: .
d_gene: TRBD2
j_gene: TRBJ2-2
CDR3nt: TGTGCCAGCAGCGTAGCGGGAGGGGGTTTCACCGGGGAGCTGTTTTTT
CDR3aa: CASSVAGGGFTGELFF

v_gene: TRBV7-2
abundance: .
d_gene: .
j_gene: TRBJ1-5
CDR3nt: TGTGCCAGCAGCTTAGGGGGCAGCCAGCCCCAGCATTTT
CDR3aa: CASSLGGSQPQHF

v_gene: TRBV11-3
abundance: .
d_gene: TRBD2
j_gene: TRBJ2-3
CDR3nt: TGTGCCAGCAGCGATAGCGGGAACACAGATACGCAGTATTTT
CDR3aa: CASSDSGNTDTQYF

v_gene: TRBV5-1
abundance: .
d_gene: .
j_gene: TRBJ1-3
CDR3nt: TGCGCCAGCAGCTTGGACCTCAGGGGTAAAGGAAACACCATATATTTT
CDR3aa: CASSLDLRGKGNTIYF

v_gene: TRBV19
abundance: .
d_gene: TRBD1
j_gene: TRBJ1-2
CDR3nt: TGTGCCAGTAGTGCCCGACAGGGTACGGGGGGCTACACCTTC
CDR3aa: CASSARQGTGGYTF

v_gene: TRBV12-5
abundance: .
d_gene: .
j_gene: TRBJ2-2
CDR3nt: TGTGCTAGTGGTTCCTCGACCGGGGAGCTGTTTTTT
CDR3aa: CASGSSTGELFF

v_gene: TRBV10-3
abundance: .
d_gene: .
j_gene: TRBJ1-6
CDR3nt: TGTGCCATCCAAAAGGAGGGTAATTCACCCCTCCACTTT
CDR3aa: CAIQKEGNSPLHF

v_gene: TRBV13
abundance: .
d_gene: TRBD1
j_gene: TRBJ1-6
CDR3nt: TGTGCCAGCACCAACGACAGGGGAAGTAATTCACCCCTCCACTTT
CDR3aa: CASTNDRGSNSPLHF

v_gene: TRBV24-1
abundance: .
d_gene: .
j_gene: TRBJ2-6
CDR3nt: TGTGCCACCAGTGATTTGCCATACAGACCTGGGGCCAACGTCCTGACTTTC
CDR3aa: CATSDLPYRPGANVLTF

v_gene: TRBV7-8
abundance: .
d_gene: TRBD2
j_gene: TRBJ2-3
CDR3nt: TGTGCCAGCAGCTTAGTTAGCGGGAGAGGTGCAGATACGCAGTATTTT
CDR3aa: CASSLVSGRGADTQYF

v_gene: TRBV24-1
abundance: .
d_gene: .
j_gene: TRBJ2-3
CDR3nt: TGTGCCACCAGTGACGGCACAGACACAGATACGCAGTATTTT
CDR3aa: CATSDGTDTDTQYF

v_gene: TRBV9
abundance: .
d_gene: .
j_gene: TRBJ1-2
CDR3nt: TGTGCCAGCAGCGGTACCCCCGGGGGAGGCTATGGCTACACCTTC
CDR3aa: CASSGTPGGGYGYTF

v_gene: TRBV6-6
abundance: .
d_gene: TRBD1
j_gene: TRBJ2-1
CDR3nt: TGTGCCAGCACCCGGGACAGGTACAATGAGCAGTTCTTC
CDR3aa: CASTRDRYNEQFF

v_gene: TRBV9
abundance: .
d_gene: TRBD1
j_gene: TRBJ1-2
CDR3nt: TGTGCCAGCAGCGTAGGAACAGGGGGTTCCCGGCTCTATGGCTACACCTTC
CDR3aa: CASSVGTGGSRLYGYTF

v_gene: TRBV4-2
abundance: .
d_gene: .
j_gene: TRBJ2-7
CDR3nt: TGTGCCAGCAGCCAAGAACAGGACCGCCCAAACTACGAGCAGTACTTC
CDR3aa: CASSQEQDRPNYEQYF

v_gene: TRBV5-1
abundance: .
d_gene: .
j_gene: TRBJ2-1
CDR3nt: TGCGCCAGCAGCTTGGTGGGGCAGGGGGGCAATGAGCAGTTCTTC
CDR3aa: CASSLVGQGGNEQFF

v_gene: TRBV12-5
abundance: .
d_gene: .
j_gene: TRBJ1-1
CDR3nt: TGTGCTAGTGGGGAAGGGGGATCGAACACTGAAGCTTTCTTT
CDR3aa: CASGEGGSNTEAFF

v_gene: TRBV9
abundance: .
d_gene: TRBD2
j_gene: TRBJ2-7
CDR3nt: TGTGCCAGCAGCGTAGAGGGACTAGCGGGGTACGAGCAGTACTTC
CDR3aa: CASSVEGLAGYEQYF

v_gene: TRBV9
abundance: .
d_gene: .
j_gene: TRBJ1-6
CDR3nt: TGTGCCAGCAGCGATCGTAATTCACCCCTCCACTTT
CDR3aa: CASSDRNSPLHF

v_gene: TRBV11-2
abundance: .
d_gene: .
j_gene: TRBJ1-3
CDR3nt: TGTGCCAGCAGCTCTTTGCGGGGCATATCTAGGAACACCATATATTTT
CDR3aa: CASSSLRGISRNTIYF

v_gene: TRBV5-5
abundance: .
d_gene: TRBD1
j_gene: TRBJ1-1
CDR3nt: TGTGCCAGCAGACCCGGACAGGGGTATAGGGTAGACACTGAAGCTTTCTTT
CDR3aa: CASRPGQGYRVDTEAFF

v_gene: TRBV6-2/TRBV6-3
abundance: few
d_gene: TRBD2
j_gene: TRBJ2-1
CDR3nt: TGTGCCAGCAGTTATTGGCGGGAGTATGAGCAGTTCTTC
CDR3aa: CASSYWREYEQFF

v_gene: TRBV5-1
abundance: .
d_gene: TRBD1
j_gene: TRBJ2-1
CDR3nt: TGCGCCAGCAGCTCGGGACAGGGGGAACTCAATGAGCAGTTCTTC
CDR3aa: CASSSGQGELNEQFF

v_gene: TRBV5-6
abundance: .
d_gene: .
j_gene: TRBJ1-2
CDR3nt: TGTGCCAGCAGCTTGGACAGGTCTAACTATGGCTACACCTTC
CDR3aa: CASSLDRSNYGYTF

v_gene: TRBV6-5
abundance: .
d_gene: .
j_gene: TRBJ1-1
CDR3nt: TGTGCCAGCAGTCCCACTTTGGGCAGGAACACTGAAGCTTTCTTT
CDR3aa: CASSPTLGRNTEAFF

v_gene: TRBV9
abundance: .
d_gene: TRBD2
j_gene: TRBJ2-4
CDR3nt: TGTGCCAGCAGCGTAGGCGGGAGCAAAAACATTCAGTACTTC
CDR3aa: CASSVGGSKNIQYF

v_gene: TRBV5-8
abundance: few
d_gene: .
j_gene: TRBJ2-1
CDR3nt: TGTGCCAGCAGCTTACCGGGTCATACCGTCAATGAGCAGTTCTTC
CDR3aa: CASSLPGHTVNEQFF

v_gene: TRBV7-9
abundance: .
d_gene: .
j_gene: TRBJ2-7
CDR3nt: TGTGCCAGCAGCCCCCTGGGGGGGCGGCTCACCTACGAGCAGTACTTC
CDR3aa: CASSPLGGRLTYEQYF

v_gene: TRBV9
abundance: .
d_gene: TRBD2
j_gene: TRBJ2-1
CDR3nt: TGTGCCAGCAGCGTAACTAGCGGGAGTCTGTACAATGAGCAGTTCTTC
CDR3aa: CASSVTSGSLYNEQFF

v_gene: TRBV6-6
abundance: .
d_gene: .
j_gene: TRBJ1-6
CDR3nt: TGTGCCAGCAGTTACAAGGGCAGGGCGAGATCACCCCTCCACTTT
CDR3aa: CASSYKGRARSPLHF

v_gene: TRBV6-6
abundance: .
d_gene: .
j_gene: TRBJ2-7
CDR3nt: TGTGCCAGCAGTTACTCGGTCGGGGGGAGGGGGGAGCAGTACTTC
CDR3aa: CASSYSVGGRGEQYF

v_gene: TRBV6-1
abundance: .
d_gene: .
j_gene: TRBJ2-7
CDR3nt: TGTGCCAGCAGTGAAGCGACGAGTTGGCAGGGAATCTACGAGCAGTACTTC
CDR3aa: CASSEATSWQGIYEQYF

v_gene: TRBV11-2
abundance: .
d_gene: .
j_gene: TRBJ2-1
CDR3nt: TGTGCCAGCAGCTTGACAGGCTATGAGCAGTTCTTC
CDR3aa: CASSLTGYEQFF

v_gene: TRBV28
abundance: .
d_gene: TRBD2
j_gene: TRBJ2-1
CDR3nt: TGTGCCAGCAGGACCCTAGCGGGGGTCTACAATGAGCAGTTCTTC
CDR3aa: CASRTLAGVYNEQFF